What follows are 14 T cell receptor beta chains derived from one specimen sequenced in a study of T cells in localized non-small cell lung cancer. Using immunoSEQ multiplex PCR, the repertoire was profiled, and TCRdb retains in-frame clones only, with some absent. The sample has 41,000 or so clones, approximately 90% seen once; the top ten hold roughly 7.7%. This specimen consisted of peripheral blood, obtained before any cancer treatment. These receptors were collected from a woman aged 18 to 50 with stage III lung adenocarcinoma.

CDR3 protein: CASMGHSESFF. In DNA form, the CDR3 reads TGTGCCAGCATGGGACATTCGGAATCTTTCTTT. This chain connects TRBV25-1 to TRBJ1-1, with D possibly matching TRBD1 (6 bases). The CDR3 sequence is 11 residues long. Between the trimmed V and J ends, which lost 7 bases and 12 bases, there was a span of 15 bases. The V gene's germline CDR1 is MGHDK and CDR2 SYGVNS.

The rearrangement joins TRBV4-1 to TRBJ1-1, with D perhaps matching TRBD1 (5 bases). Trimming shortened V by 4 bases and J by 5 bases, and 11 bases separated the two germline ends. The CDR3 runs 13 residues. Germline V gene sequence: CDR1 MGHRA, CDR2 YSYEKL. As DNA, the CDR3 is TGCGCCAGCAGCCTAGGGAAGGGGACTGAAGCTTTCTTT. This sequence encodes CASSLGKGTEAFF.

V and J are TRBV30 and TRBJ1-2, with D possibly TRBD1 on 5 matching bases. Germline values: CDR1 GTSNPN, CDR2 SVGIG (reference sequence). CDR3 length: 13 residues. V dropped 3 bases and J dropped 10 bases, with 18 bases sitting between them. The CDR3 sequence is CAWSPGLPDDYTF. The CDR3 DNA follows: TGTGCCTGGAGCCCGGGACTCCCTGATGACTACACCTTC.

The V and J genes are TRBV4-1 and TRBJ2-7; TRBD2 matches at 8 bases. V lost 2 bases and J lost 5; bases outside the gene matches: 8. This CDR3 comprises 15 residues. Germline V lookup: CDR1 MGHRA, CDR2 YSYEKL. CDR3: CASSQPGGLADEQYF. In DNA form, the CDR3 reads TGCGCCAGCAGCCAACCGGGCGGACTAGCTGACGAGCAGTACTTC.

V and J are TRBV6-1 and TRBJ1-6; no reliable D call. The CDR3 consists of 15 residues. Trimming took off 1 base at V and 8 bases at J, with 12 bases between the two ends. Germline V lookup: CDR1 MNHNS, CDR2 SASEGT. CDR3 sequence: CASSEGYPTDSPLHF. CDR3 DNA: TGTGCCAGCAGTGAAGGATACCCCACGGATTCACCCCTCCACTTT.

The chain couples TRBV11-1 to TRBJ1-2; TRBD1 is a possible D gene (5 bases). Germline lookup yields CDR1 SGHAT and CDR2 FQDESV (reference sequence). The CDR3 spans 17 residues. The V and J ends lost 4 bases and 4 bases respectively, with 22 bases between them. CDR3 nucleotide sequence: TGTGCCAGCAGCTCCCAGGGATTTAGCAGGGCGACCTATGGCTACACCTTC. It encodes CASSSQGFSRATYGYTF.

This clone was seen once. The rearrangement links TRBV4-1 to TRBJ1-4; the D gene is possibly TRBD1 (5 bases). The CDR3 is 15 residues long. V lost 4 bases and J 3 bases, leaving 12 bases between the germline ends. CDR1 MGHRA and CDR2 YSYEKL come from the germline V gene. The CDR3: CASSRQGEPNEKLFF. CDR3 nucleotide sequence: TGCGCCAGCAGCCGCCAAGGGGAGCCTAATGAAAAACTGTTTTTT.

V gene TRBV7-3 combines with J gene TRBJ2-1, with D perhaps matching TRBD1 (6 bases). CDR3 length: 15 residues. V was trimmed by 1 base and J by 4 bases, leaving 11 bases between them. The V gene's germline CDR1 is SGHTA and CDR2 FQGTGA. CDR3 protein: CASSLMGALYNEQFF. CDR3 bases: TGTGCCAGCAGCTTAATGGGGGCTCTATACAATGAGCAGTTCTTC.

The rearrangement uses TRBV12-5 and TRBJ2-2; D is perhaps TRBD2 (5 bases). CDR1 is LGHNT and CDR2 is FRNRAP in the germline V gene. Trimming pared 5 bases from V and 2 bases from J, leaving 9 bases between. The CDR3 runs 14 residues. DNA of the CDR3: TGTGCTAGTGGTAGCGGAGCAAACACCGGGGAGCTGTTTTTT. Translated: CASGSGANTGELFF. Supplemented by reference TRBV12-5 and TRBJ2-2, the full variable domain reads DARVTQTPRHKVTEMGQEVTMRCQPILGHNTVFWYRQTMMQGLELLAYFRNRAPLDDSGMPKDRFSAEMPDATLATLKIQPSEPRDSAVYFCASGSGANTGELFFGEGSRLTVL.

This clone appeared a single time. This sequence joins TRBV10-3 and TRBJ2-6; TRBD1 matches at 10 bases. V was clipped by 6 bases and J by 2 bases; unmatched bases: 1. Per the germline V gene, CDR1 is ENHRY and CDR2 is SYGVKD. This CDR3 spans 15 amino acids. The CDR3 protein is CAIRTGGAGANVLTF. DNA for the CDR3: TGTGCCATCAGGACAGGGGGCGCTGGGGCCAACGTCCTGACTTTC.

This chain uses TRBV9 with TRBJ2-3; 7 positions agree with TRBD1. From germline, CDR1 is SGDLS and CDR2 YYNGEE. The CDR3 sequence is 16 residues long. The junction had 6 bases not matched to a gene; V was cut back by 0 bases and J by 2 bases. This CDR3 is CASSVGGTAITDTQYF. CDR3 DNA sequence: TGTGCCAGCAGCGTAGGAGGGACAGCGATCACAGATACGCAGTATTTT.

The chain recombines TRBV18 with TRBJ1-1; the match to TRBD1 covers 9 bases. This CDR3 contains 13 residues. V lost 3 bases, J lost 12 bases, and 8 bases stayed unmatched. The germline V gene has CDR1 KGHSH and CDR2 LQKENI. CDR3 sequence: CASSPSRDREPFF. For the CDR3, the DNA is TGTGCCAGCTCACCTTCCCGGGACAGGGAACCTTTCTTT.

This chain joins TRBV18 and TRBJ1-2, with TRBD1 identical over 7 bases. The CDR3 extends over 13 amino acids. Germline values: CDR1 KGHSH, CDR2 LQKENI. After removal of 3 bases from V and 3 bases from J, the junction contained 1 base not matched to a gene. The CDR3 nucleotides read TGTGCCAGCTCACCGGGGACAGACTATGGCTACACCTTC. Translation gives CASSPGTDYGYTF. The entire variable domain, with the rest obtained from reference TRBV18 and TRBJ1-2, is as follows: NAGVMQNPRHLVRRRGQEARLRCSPMKGHSHVYWYRQLPEEGLKFMVYLQKENIIDESGMPKERFSAEFPKEGPSILRIQQVVRGDSAAYFCASSPGTDYGYTFGSGTRLTVV.

The J gene is TRBJ1-5, the V gene TRBV6-6; perhaps TRBD1 as D (5 bases). The V gene lost 2 bases and the J gene lost 4 bases, with 12 bases spanning the gap. From germline, CDR1 is MNHNY and CDR2 SVGAGI (reference sequence). The CDR3 runs to 15 residues. CDR3 sequence reads: CASSYTGRQNQPQHF. The CDR3 coding sequence is TGTGCCAGCAGTTACACAGGACGTCAAAATCAGCCCCAGCATTTT.